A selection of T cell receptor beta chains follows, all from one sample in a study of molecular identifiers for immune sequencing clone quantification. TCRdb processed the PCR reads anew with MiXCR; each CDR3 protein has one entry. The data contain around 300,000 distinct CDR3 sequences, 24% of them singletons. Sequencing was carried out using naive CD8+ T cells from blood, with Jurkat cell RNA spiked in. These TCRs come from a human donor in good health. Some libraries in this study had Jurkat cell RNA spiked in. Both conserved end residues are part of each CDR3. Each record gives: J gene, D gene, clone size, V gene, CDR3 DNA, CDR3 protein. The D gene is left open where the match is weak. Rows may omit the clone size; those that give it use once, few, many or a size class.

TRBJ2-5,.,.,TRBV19,TGTGCCAGTATCGGTGGGGTTGAAGAGACCCAGTACTTC,CASIGGVEETQYF
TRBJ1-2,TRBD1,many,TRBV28,TGTGCCAGCAGATGGAGACAGGGGAGGAGTGGCTACACCTTC,CASRWRQGRSGYTF
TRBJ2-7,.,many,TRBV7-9,TGTGCCAGCAGCATAGGCAGCTCCTACGAGCAGTACTTC,CASSIGSSYEQYF
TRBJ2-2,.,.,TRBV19,TGTGCCAGTAGGGGGGCCGGGGGCGCCGGGGAGCTGTTTTTT,CASRGAGGAGELFF
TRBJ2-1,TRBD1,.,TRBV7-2,TGTGCCAGCAGCCGGACAGGCGTTTACCTTAATGAGCCGTTCTTC,CASSRTGVYLNEPFF
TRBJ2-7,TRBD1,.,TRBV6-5,TGTGCCAGCAATGAATCCCCACGGACAGGAACCTACGAGCAGTACTTC,CASNESPRTGTYEQYF
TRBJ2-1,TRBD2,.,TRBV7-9,TGTGCCAGCAGCGCTAGCGGGCAGGCCCTCAGTGAGCAGTTCTTC,CASSASGQALSEQFF
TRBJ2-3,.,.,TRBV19,TGTGCCAGTAGTGGGTCCCGAGTGAGCAATCAGTATTTT,CASSGSRVSNQYF
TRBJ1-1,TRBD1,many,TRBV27,TGTGCCAGCAGTTTATCCGGACAGGGTTATACTGAAGCTTTCTTT,CASSLSGQGYTEAFF
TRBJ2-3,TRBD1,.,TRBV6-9,TGTGCCAGCAGTTATCCCCAAGCCCCCCCCCGGGACAGGGGACCAGATACGCAGTATTTT,CASSYPQAPPRDRGPDTQYF
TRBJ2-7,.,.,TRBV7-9,TGTGCCAGCAGCTTAACGTCGGAATGGTCGGGCGAGCAGTACTTC,CASSLTSEWSGEQYF
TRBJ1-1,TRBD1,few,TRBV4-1,TGCGCCAGCAGCCAAGATACAGGGGGAGCTTTCTTT,CASSQDTGGAFF
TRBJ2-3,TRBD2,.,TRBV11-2,TGTGCCAGCAGATTAGATCCCGGACTAGCGGGGGGTACGGTCACAGATACGCAGTATTTT,CASRLDPGLAGGTVTDTQYF
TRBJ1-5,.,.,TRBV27,TGTGCCAGCAGTCCTGGGACATCGGTTAGCAATCAGCCCCAGCATTTT,CASSPGTSVSNQPQHF
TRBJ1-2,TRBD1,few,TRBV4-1,TGCGCCAGCAGCCAACTCACGACAGGGGGGGACTATGGCTACACCTTC,CASSQLTTGGDYGYTF
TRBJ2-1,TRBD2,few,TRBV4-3,TGCGCCAGCAGCCAAGAACGCGGGACTAGGGGCCGCAATGAGCAGTTCTTC,CASSQERGTRGRNEQFF
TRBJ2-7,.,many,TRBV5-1,TGCGCCAGCAGCTTGGCCGGGGACACCTACGAGCAGTACTTC,CASSLAGDTYEQYF
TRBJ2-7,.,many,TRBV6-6,TGTGCCAGCAGTTACTCTCCGCAGGTCTCCTACGAGCAGTACTTC,CASSYSPQVSYEQYF
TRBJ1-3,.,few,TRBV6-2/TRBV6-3,TGTGCCAGCCACGACAGCTCTGGAAACACCATATATTTT,CASHDSSGNTIYF
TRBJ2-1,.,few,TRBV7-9,TGTGCCAGCAGCTTACCCAGGGGGGTCGCCTACAATGAGCAGTTCTTC,CASSLPRGVAYNEQFF
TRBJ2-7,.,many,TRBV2,TGTGCCAGCAGTGGACTCGAGGGCCCGGGGTTCTACGAGCAGTACTTC,CASSGLEGPGFYEQYF
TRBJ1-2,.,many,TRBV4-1,TGCGCCAGCAGCCAAGATCCGTATGGCTACACCTTC,CASSQDPYGYTF
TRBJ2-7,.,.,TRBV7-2,TGTGCGAGCAGCTTAGATCTGGTGGCTCTCTACGAGCAGTACTTC,CASSLDLVALYEQYF
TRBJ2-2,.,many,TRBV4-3,TGCGCCAGCAGCCAAGTCCACAGTAACGCGAACACCGGGGAGCTGTTTTTT,CASSQVHSNANTGELFF
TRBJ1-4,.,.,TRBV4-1,TGCGCCAGCAGCTACCGGGCCCAGGCTAATGAAAAACTGTTTTTT,CASSYRAQANEKLFF
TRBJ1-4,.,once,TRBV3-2,TGTGCCAGCAGCCAAGATGGGTCAAGTAATGAAAAACTGTTTTTT,CASSQDGSSNEKLFF
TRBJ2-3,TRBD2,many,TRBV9,TGTGCCAGCAGCGTAGTAGCGGGGAACACAGATACGCAGTATTTT,CASSVVAGNTDTQYF
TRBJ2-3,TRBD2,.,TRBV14,TGTGCCAGCAGCCACCTAGCGGGAATCACAGATACGCAGTATTTT,CASSHLAGITDTQYF
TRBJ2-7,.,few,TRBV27,TGTGCCAGCAGTCCCGTGTCCAGGGCCTACGAGCAGTACTTC,CASSPVSRAYEQYF
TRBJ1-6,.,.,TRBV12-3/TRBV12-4,TGTGCCAGCAGTTTCGTCTTCGGGGCGCGCCCTTATAATTCACCCCTCCACTTT,CASSFVFGARPYNSPLHF
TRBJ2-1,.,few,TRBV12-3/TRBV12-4,TGTGCCAGCAGTTTTGTCGAGGATGAGCAGTTCTTC,CASSFVEDEQFF
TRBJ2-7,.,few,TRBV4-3,TGCGCCAGCAGCCAAGATGGGGTGGGCTCCTACGAGCAGTACTTC,CASSQDGVGSYEQYF
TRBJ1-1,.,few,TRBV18,TGTGCCAGCTCACCAGACTCGGACAGACTGAACACTGAAGCTTTCTTT,CASSPDSDRLNTEAFF
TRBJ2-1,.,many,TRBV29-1,TGCAGCGTTGAAGCAATCCCCCCGGGGCAGTTCTTC,CSVEAIPPGQFF
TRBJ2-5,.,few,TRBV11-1,TGTGCCAGCAGCTCCGACTTAGGGGACCAAGAGACCCAGTACTTC,CASSSDLGDQETQYF
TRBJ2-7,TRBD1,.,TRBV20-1,TGCAGTGCTCCCTTCACGGGACAGGTCTCCTCTTGGGCCTACGAGCAGTACTTC,CSAPFTGQVSSWAYEQYF
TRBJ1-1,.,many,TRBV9,TGTGCCAGCAGCGCCGCGGAAAGGGGGACTGAAGCTTTCTTT,CASSAAERGTEAFF
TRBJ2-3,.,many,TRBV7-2,TGTGCCAGCAGCTTAGAGAGCACAGATACGCAGTATTTT,CASSLESTDTQYF
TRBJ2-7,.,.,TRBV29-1,TGCGGCGTGGAGAGGGACTCAGAGAACGAGCAGTACTTC,CGVERDSENEQYF
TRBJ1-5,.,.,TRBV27,TGTGCCAGCAGCGGAAGCAATCAGCCCCCGCATTTT,CASSGSNQPPHF
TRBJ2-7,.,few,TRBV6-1,TGTGCCGCGTCATGGACGGCCTCCTACGAGCAGTACTTC,CAASWTASYEQYF
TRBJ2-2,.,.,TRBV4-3,TGCGCCAGCAGCCAAGAACCCGCACTCTACACCGGGGAGCTGTTTTTT,CASSQEPALYTGELFF
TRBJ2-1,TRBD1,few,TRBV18,TGTGCCAGCTCACCCTTTTGGACAGGTGACAATGAGCAGTTCTTC,CASSPFWTGDNEQFF
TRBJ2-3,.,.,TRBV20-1,TGCAGTGCTAACAGGAGAGATGCGCAGTATTTT,CSANRRDAQYF